The entry that follows covers one T cell receptor (beta chain) sequence. The data stem from a study of blood T cell repertoires in COVID-19. Here immunoSEQ multiplex PCR was the method, and the copy in TCRdb shows in-frame clones only, minus some. The sample shows roughly 230,000 clones, approximately 89% of them seen only once. The CDR3 length is 15 residues. Germline V gene lookup returns CDR1 SGHNT and CDR2 YYREEE (reference sequence). Deletions cut 3 bases from V and 0 bases from J, with 12 bases between. This receptor was taken from a woman in her forties who had recovered from COVID-19. V and J are TRBV5-4 and TRBJ1-1; D may be TRBD1 (5 bases). Material: peripheral blood. CDR3 protein: CASSSRTRMNTEAFF. The DNA of the CDR3 is TGTGCCAGCAGCTCCAGGACACGCATGAACACTGAAGCTTTCTTT.